This TCR beta chain comes out of a study of shared clonotypes between healthy human individuals (dated by TCRdb to 2018 to 2020). With regard to the full study: The cohort comprised two women and a few men aged 18 to 49 years. Blood TCR repertoires of about five healthy adults were deeply sequenced to estimate repertoire size and the extent of clonotype sharing between individuals. To increase sequencing depth and limit assay-specific biases, TCR repertoire library preparation and sequencing were carried out by different laboratories using diverse techniques. Leukapheresis yielded between about 0.85 and 10 billion PBMCs per donor.

General study outcomes and caveats: Pairwise subsampling led to the expectation that sequencing depth would affect the degree of clonotype sharing among donors. The small number of donors limited the genetic and exposure-history diversity represented. Only blood was sampled, and tissue TCR repertoires likely differ from those in blood.

Details on this clone: Its antigen is still unknown. No per-base quality is available; no much larger clone lies one base away.

The donors were healthy, HIV-negative adults who had no recently reported acute infections or vaccinations. Every donor was a Caucasian adult residing in Nashville, Tennessee, USA. For unsorted samples, some 90 million PBMCs were counted and genomic DNA was extracted with the QIAamp DNA Blood Mini kit. Blood was collected by leukapheresis, and PBMCs were isolated by Ficoll-Histopaque density gradient centrifugation and then cryopreserved in liquid nitrogen vapor phase. Using the deep immunoSEQ assay, multiplex PCR amplified TCR CDR3 regions from genomic DNA. Extracted genomic DNA from each cell subset was distributed evenly across all wells of several immunoSEQ 96-well plates, and each plate was treated as a replicate. For unsorted PBMC, each replicate PCR was loaded with approximately 320 ng genomic DNA, equivalent to 30,000 or so T cell genomes. Ten immunoSEQ deep assay plates were used to sequence unsorted PBMC genomic DNA. The purified libraries were quantified using a Qubit 3.0 fluorometer, sized with a Bioanalyzer 2100, and then quantified again using the KAPA Library Quantification kit. Every immunoSEQ 96-well plate was sequenced on a dedicated single-read 150-cycle Illumina NextSeq 550 flow cell. Under the source paper's analysis protocol: The immunoSEQ output contained only junctional sequences without quality scores, so filtering could not match that applied to full-length reads. Sequences were annotated with PyIR, a Python wrapper for IgBLAST v1.9, and V/J genes and CDR3 were assigned using IMGT germline references. Any read was removed if the V/J assignment was weak (E-value above 1e-6), the CDR3 was missing, or the read contained stop codons, out-of-frame junctions, or ambiguous translated residues. V3J clonotypes were defined as sequences sharing the same inferred V gene, J gene, and CDR3 amino acid sequence. Percentage overlap between repertoires was computed as shared unique clonotypes divided by the size of the smaller repertoire. Richness of each repertoire was evaluated using RTK rarefaction, the Chao1 estimator, and Recon v2.1 estimates of unobserved clonotypes. TCRdb re-hosts the immuneACCESS table, in-frame sequences only. Its copies lack some clones; in the studies checked, an unresolved V gene accounts for under half of them, and the cause for the rest is not known. V and J calls and clone size are as listed in that table; D and trimming were resolved from the DNA. The sample table shows under 600,000 clones, and almost 80% are seen once. The ten largest clones add up to about 12% of the sample.

V ends up 0 bases short and J 2 bases short, with an unmatched junction base count of 9. As encoded in the germline V gene, CDR1 is MGHRA while CDR2 is YSYEKL. Including the terminal cysteine and phenylalanine, the CDR3 comprises 19 residues. Kept here is only the CDR3 DNA, which spans 57 bases and is read in frame from base 1. Sequenced input: PBMCs. Rearrangement joined TRBV4-1 to TRBJ2-6, and 8 bases in between align with TRBD1. The receptor's source is a woman between 40 and 50 years old in good health. Some clones in this sample may be carry-over from other donors' samples. DNA sequence: TGCGCCAGCAGCCAAGATGGGGCAGGGGGCGCGACTGGGGCCAACGTCCTGACTTTC. Its protein is CASSQDGAGGATGANVLTF.